Listed below are T cell receptor beta chains from one sample, sequenced in a study of blood T cell repertoires in COVID-19. Some clones are missing from TCRdb's copy, which holds only in-frame ones; the method was immunoSEQ multiplex PCR. The sample includes more than 200,000 clones, roughly 80% seen only once; the top ten take around 2.5%. The sequenced sample was peripheral blood. These receptors came from a woman in her 40s with active or convalescent COVID-19. Both conserved end residues are part of each CDR3. Fields, in order: V gene, D gene, clone size, J gene, CDR3 protein, CDR3 DNA. The D gene is left open where the match is weak. Expanded clones get a size class; other rows say once, few or many, or leave the size out.

v_call: TRBV10-3
d_call: TRBD1
clone_size: NA
j_call: TRBJ1-5
cdr3_aa: CAISESSPRQGIGRNQPQHF
cdr3_nt: TGTGCCATCAGTGAGTCCTCGCCTCGACAGGGTATCGGACGCAATCAGCCCCAGCATTTT

v_call: TRBV29-1
d_call: NA
clone_size: NA
j_call: TRBJ2-1
cdr3_aa: CSVGSSDLGNEQFF
cdr3_nt: TGCAGCGTTGGATCGAGCGACCTTGGGAATGAGCAGTTCTTC

v_call: TRBV5-5
d_call: NA
clone_size: NA
j_call: TRBJ2-2
cdr3_aa: CASSFLGAQDTGELFF
cdr3_nt: TGTGCCAGCAGCTTCTTGGGGGCGCAAGACACCGGGGAGCTGTTTTTT

v_call: TRBV6-2/TRBV6-3
d_call: NA
clone_size: NA
j_call: TRBJ1-1
cdr3_aa: CASSYVRGFEAFF
cdr3_nt: TGTGCCAGCAGTTACGTTCGGGGGTTTGAAGCTTTCTTT

v_call: TRBV5-1
d_call: NA
clone_size: NA
j_call: TRBJ2-7
cdr3_aa: CASSLGLGGYEQYF
cdr3_nt: TGCGCCAGCAGCTTAGGGCTAGGGGGCTACGAGCAGTACTTC

v_call: TRBV5-6
d_call: NA
clone_size: NA
j_call: TRBJ2-7
cdr3_aa: CASSTPAGEQYF
cdr3_nt: TGTGCCAGCAGTACACCCGCAGGGGAGCAGTACTTC

v_call: TRBV5-6
d_call: NA
clone_size: NA
j_call: TRBJ1-2
cdr3_aa: CASSLRDLPNYGYTF
cdr3_nt: TGTGCCAGCAGCTTACGGGACTTGCCTAACTATGGCTACACCTTC

v_call: TRBV19
d_call: TRBD1
clone_size: NA
j_call: TRBJ2-7
cdr3_aa: CASKIYSGQGPAEQYF
cdr3_nt: TGTGCCAGTAAAATCTACTCGGGACAGGGACCGGCCGAGCAGTACTTC

v_call: TRBV5-6
d_call: TRBD2
clone_size: once
j_call: TRBJ2-1
cdr3_aa: CACRRLSSGGGQFF
cdr3_nt: TGTGCCTGCCGGCGGTTGTCTAGCGGGGGTGGGCAGTTCTTC

v_call: TRBV5-5
d_call: NA
clone_size: NA
j_call: TRBJ2-5
cdr3_aa: CASSPGVTQETQYF
cdr3_nt: TGTGCCAGCAGCCCAGGGGTAACCCAAGAGACCCAGTACTTC

v_call: TRBV4-1
d_call: TRBD1
clone_size: NA
j_call: TRBJ1-4
cdr3_aa: CASSLRGGFWDRGKLFF
cdr3_nt: TGCGCCAGCAGCCTCAGGGGGGGTTTCTGGGACAGGGGAAAACTGTTTTTT

v_call: TRBV11-2
d_call: NA
clone_size: NA
j_call: TRBJ2-7
cdr3_aa: CASSSPGEPGSYEQYF
cdr3_nt: TGTGCCAGCAGCTCCCCTGGCGAACCAGGGTCCTACGAGCAGTACTTC

v_call: TRBV11-3
d_call: TRBD1
clone_size: few
j_call: TRBJ2-7
cdr3_aa: CASSSRQGAQYF
cdr3_nt: TGTGCCAGCAGCTCAAGACAGGGGGCCCAGTACTTC

v_call: TRBV10-1
d_call: TRBD2
clone_size: once
j_call: TRBJ2-1
cdr3_aa: CASGLGNEQFF
cdr3_nt: TGCGCCAGCGGACTAGGGAATGAGCAGTTCTTC

v_call: TRBV4-2
d_call: TRBD2
clone_size: NA
j_call: TRBJ2-5
cdr3_aa: CASSQDEAGAEETQYF
cdr3_nt: TGTGCCAGCAGCCAAGATGAAGCGGGGGCCGAAGAGACCCAGTACTTC

v_call: TRBV5-1
d_call: TRBD2
clone_size: NA
j_call: TRBJ2-5
cdr3_aa: CASSFAGGPGETQYF
cdr3_nt: TGCGCCAGCAGCTTCGCGGGGGGGCCGGGGGAGACCCAGTACTTC

v_call: TRBV24-1
d_call: NA
clone_size: NA
j_call: TRBJ1-5
cdr3_aa: CATSDSGNQPQHF
cdr3_nt: TGTGCCACCAGTGATTCGGGGAATCAGCCCCAGCATTTT

v_call: TRBV7-2
d_call: TRBD2
clone_size: NA
j_call: TRBJ2-7
cdr3_aa: CASSSRIAGDYEQYF
cdr3_nt: TGTGCCAGCAGCTCCCGTATCGCGGGAGACTACGAGCAGTACTTC

v_call: TRBV19
d_call: TRBD1
clone_size: NA
j_call: TRBJ2-7
cdr3_aa: CASSMGTGVYEQYF
cdr3_nt: TGTGCCAGTAGTATGGGGACAGGGGTTTACGAGCAGTACTTC

v_call: TRBV5-1
d_call: NA
clone_size: few
j_call: TRBJ2-3
cdr3_aa: CASSLRQATDTQYF
cdr3_nt: TGCGCCAGCAGCCTTCGACAGGCCACAGATACGCAGTATTTT

v_call: TRBV29-1
d_call: TRBD1
clone_size: NA
j_call: TRBJ1-2
cdr3_aa: CSVVGTGAYGYTF
cdr3_nt: TGCAGCGTTGTAGGGACAGGGGCCTATGGCTACACCTTC

v_call: TRBV7-2
d_call: NA
clone_size: NA
j_call: TRBJ2-5
cdr3_aa: CASSPLSQETQYF
cdr3_nt: TGTGCCAGCAGCCCCCTCAGCCAAGAGACCCAGTACTTC

v_call: TRBV19
d_call: TRBD1
clone_size: NA
j_call: TRBJ2-1
cdr3_aa: CASSIGDRGDNEQFF
cdr3_nt: TGTGCCAGTAGTATCGGGGACAGGGGGGACAATGAGCAGTTCTTC

v_call: TRBV19
d_call: NA
clone_size: NA
j_call: TRBJ1-5
cdr3_aa: CASSIVVSGQPQHF
cdr3_nt: TGTGCCAGTAGTATAGTAGTTTCGGGTCAGCCCCAGCATTTT

v_call: TRBV7-2
d_call: NA
clone_size: NA
j_call: TRBJ2-3
cdr3_aa: CASSLTLTGVADTQYF
cdr3_nt: TGTGCCAGCAGCTTAACTCTGACGGGAGTGGCAGATACGCAGTATTTT

v_call: TRBV28
d_call: NA
clone_size: NA
j_call: TRBJ2-1
cdr3_aa: CASRQQGTYNEQFF
cdr3_nt: TGTGCCAGCAGGCAACAGGGTACTTACAATGAGCAGTTCTTC

v_call: TRBV27
d_call: TRBD1
clone_size: NA
j_call: TRBJ1-5
cdr3_aa: CASSPALYRDRNQPQHF
cdr3_nt: TGTGCCAGCAGTCCTGCCCTCTACCGGGACAGAAATCAGCCCCAGCATTTT

v_call: TRBV4-2
d_call: NA
clone_size: NA
j_call: TRBJ1-3
cdr3_aa: CASSQDVGANSGNTIYF
cdr3_nt: TGTGCCAGCAGCCAAGATGTAGGAGCGAACTCTGGAAACACCATATATTTT

v_call: TRBV12-5
d_call: NA
clone_size: NA
j_call: TRBJ2-1
cdr3_aa: CASGLLDEQFF
cdr3_nt: TGTGCTAGTGGTTTGTTAGATGAGCAGTTCTTC

v_call: TRBV19
d_call: NA
clone_size: NA
j_call: TRBJ2-1
cdr3_aa: CASSIGGDYRSYNEQFF
cdr3_nt: TGTGCCAGTAGTATAGGGGGGGATTACCGCTCCTACAATGAGCAGTTCTTC

v_call: TRBV14
d_call: NA
clone_size: NA
j_call: TRBJ2-3
cdr3_aa: CASSTAYTQYF
cdr3_nt: TGTGCCAGCAGCACAGCTTATACGCAGTATTTT

v_call: TRBV3-1/TRBV3-2
d_call: TRBD1
clone_size: NA
j_call: TRBJ2-7
cdr3_aa: CASSPQTDRGRNEQYF
cdr3_nt: TGTGCCAGCAGCCCCCAAACTGACAGGGGGCGCAACGAGCAGTACTTC

v_call: TRBV23-1
d_call: NA
clone_size: NA
j_call: TRBJ2-7
cdr3_aa: CATNSLAGSYEQYF
cdr3_nt: TGCGCCACCAACTCCCTTGCGGGATCCTACGAGCAGTACTTC

v_call: TRBV9
d_call: NA
clone_size: few
j_call: TRBJ1-2
cdr3_aa: CASSVDVTGYSGYTF
cdr3_nt: TGTGCCAGCAGCGTAGACGTTACAGGGTATTCCGGCTACACCTTC

v_call: TRBV27
d_call: TRBD1
clone_size: NA
j_call: TRBJ2-1
cdr3_aa: CASSHRDRGQAYNEQFF
cdr3_nt: TGTGCCAGCAGTCACCGGGACAGGGGGCAGGCCTACAATGAGCAGTTCTTC

v_call: TRBV18
d_call: NA
clone_size: NA
j_call: TRBJ1-1
cdr3_aa: CASSPPGSMNTEAFF
cdr3_nt: TGTGCCAGCTCACCACCGGGGAGCATGAACACTGAAGCTTTCTTT

v_call: TRBV18
d_call: NA
clone_size: NA
j_call: TRBJ1-1
cdr3_aa: CASSPATGFDTEAFF
cdr3_nt: TGTGCCAGCTCACCAGCCACAGGGTTCGACACTGAAGCTTTCTTT

v_call: TRBV12-3/TRBV12-4
d_call: NA
clone_size: few
j_call: TRBJ1-2
cdr3_aa: CASSRTADGYTF
cdr3_nt: TGTGCCAGCAGCCGGACTGCAGATGGCTACACCTTC

v_call: TRBV29-1
d_call: TRBD2
clone_size: NA
j_call: TRBJ2-1
cdr3_aa: CSVGGGLAGPNNEQFF
cdr3_nt: TGCAGCGTTGGAGGGGGTCTAGCGGGACCCAACAATGAGCAGTTCTTC

v_call: TRBV27
d_call: TRBD1
clone_size: many
j_call: TRBJ2-7
cdr3_aa: CASSPITTGANYEQYF
cdr3_nt: TGTGCCAGCAGTCCGATAACGACAGGGGCAAACTACGAGCAGTACTTC

v_call: TRBV19
d_call: NA
clone_size: once
j_call: TRBJ2-7
cdr3_aa: CASRQGLGVLEQYF
cdr3_nt: TGTGCCAGCCGGCAGGGTTTGGGCGTCTTGGAGCAGTACTTC

v_call: TRBV5-4
d_call: NA
clone_size: NA
j_call: TRBJ2-5
cdr3_aa: CASSLVDSIQETQYF
cdr3_nt: TGTGCCAGCAGTCTGGTCGACTCGATCCAAGAGACCCAGTACTTC

v_call: TRBV4-1
d_call: NA
clone_size: NA
j_call: TRBJ2-5
cdr3_aa: CASSHPWGGEETQYF
cdr3_nt: TGCGCCAGCAGCCACCCCTGGGGGGGCGAGGAGACCCAGTACTTC

v_call: TRBV10-3
d_call: TRBD2
clone_size: NA
j_call: TRBJ2-1
cdr3_aa: CATTGGGDNEQFF
cdr3_nt: TGTGCCACGACGGGGGGGGGCGACAATGAGCAGTTCTTC

v_call: TRBV9
d_call: TRBD2
clone_size: NA
j_call: TRBJ2-3
cdr3_aa: CASGSGGEGTDTQYF
cdr3_nt: TGTGCCAGCGGTTCGGGGGGTGAAGGGACAGATACGCAGTATTTT

v_call: TRBV4-2
d_call: TRBD1
clone_size: NA
j_call: TRBJ1-6
cdr3_aa: CASSQDGDREYSPLHF
cdr3_nt: TGTGCCAGCAGCCAAGATGGGGACAGGGAATATTCACCCCTCCACTTT

v_call: TRBV10-3
d_call: NA
clone_size: NA
j_call: TRBJ2-1
cdr3_aa: CAISESAGSLNEQFF
cdr3_nt: TGTGCCATCAGTGAGTCCGCGGGATCTCTCAATGAGCAGTTCTTC

v_call: TRBV27
d_call: NA
clone_size: once
j_call: TRBJ2-7
cdr3_aa: CASSPPRMGGEQYF
cdr3_nt: TGTGCCAGCAGTCCGCCGAGGATGGGGGGCGAGCAGTACTTC

v_call: TRBV24-1
d_call: NA
clone_size: NA
j_call: TRBJ2-1
cdr3_aa: CATSDQLPRSGSYNEQFF
cdr3_nt: TGTGCCACCAGTGACCAACTCCCTAGGTCAGGGTCCTACAATGAGCAGTTCTTC

v_call: TRBV5-6
d_call: TRBD1
clone_size: NA
j_call: TRBJ2-7
cdr3_aa: CASSGDRGPYEQYF
cdr3_nt: TGTGCCAGCAGCGGGGACAGGGGGCCCTACGAGCAGTACTTC